This TCR beta chain was recovered during a study of metastatic and nonmetastatic thyroid tumors. The overall study: Malignant and benign thyroid patients had repertoires compared in peripheral blood and tumor or nodule tissue. Study findings and constraints: Malignant thyroid tumors reportedly had TCR beta diversity that was significantly higher than in benign nodules, in blood and tumor.

CDR3 size: 15 residues. Trimming pared 0 bases from V and 8 bases from J, leaving 15 bases between. Looked up from germline, CDR1 is SGDLS and CDR2 is YYNGEE. This clone has at least ten counts. Its antigen is still unknown. Original analysis: Researchers built a distant-metastasis classifier for papillary thyroid cancer that drew on CDR3 differences across clinicopathological groups. TCRdb re-called clones via MiXCR from the PCR reads. These V and J calls rely on TCRdb rather than the paper's analysis. The table includes about 49,000 clones, 3.5% to 5% detected once. Patients underwent thyroid surgery, and none had received any treatment before it.

The chain couples TRBV9 to TRBJ2-1, with unresolved D. The sequenced material came from blood. The sequence was collected from a female donor with papillary thyroid cancer or a benign thyroid nodule (not recorded which). Some clones in this sample may be carry-over from other donors' samples. For the CDR3, the DNA is TGTGCCAGCAGCGTAGACCCCTTACCTTCCGATGAGCAGTTCTTC. Translation: CASSVDPLPSDEQFF.